These T cell receptor beta chains were read from a single sample in a study of shared clonotypes between healthy human individuals. Assay used: immunoSEQ multiplex PCR; TCRdb lists only in-frame clones, some missing. The sample holds approximately 640,000 clones, about 90% seen once. The source material was memory CD8+ T cells from PBMCs. These receptors were collected from a man aged 18 to 29 in good health. Some clones in this sample may be carry-over from other donors' samples. The CDR3 runs from the conserved cysteine through the conserved F or W. The D gene is left open where the match is weak. A row's size may be missing; if present it is once, few, many or a size class.

TRBD1 TRBJ2-7 NA TRBV28 TGTGCCAGCAGTCTGGGACAGGGATCCTACGAGCAGTACTTC CASSLGQGSYEQYF
TRBD1 TRBJ1-5 NA TRBV5-3 TGTGCCAGAAGCTTGGGGACAGGGGCAGAGGGTGATCAGCCCCAGCATTTT CARSLGTGAEGDQPQHF
TRBD2 TRBJ2-3 NA TRBV7-9 TGTGCCAGCAGGCCACCGGGACTAGCGGCAGATACGCAGTATTTT CASRPPGLAADTQYF
TRBD1 TRBJ1-1 NA TRBV7-9 TGTGCCAGCAGCCTCCGGAGGGACAGCGATGAAGCTTTCTTT CASSLRRDSDEAFF
TRBD2 TRBJ2-7 NA TRBV15 TGTGCCACCAGCAGTGATAGCGGGAGTGGTTACGAGCAGTACTTC CATSSDSGSGYEQYF
NA TRBJ2-3 NA TRBV5-1 TGCGCCAGCAGCGGACCCCTAACAGATACGCAGTATTTT CASSGPLTDTQYF
TRBD2 TRBJ2-2 NA TRBV19 TGTGCCAGTAGTATTCTAGCGGGAGGCGACGGGGAGCTGTTTTTT CASSILAGGDGELFF
NA TRBJ1-4 NA TRBV28 TGTGCCAGCAGTCCGGCCCGGGCGGAACTGTTTTTT CASSPARAELFF
TRBD2 TRBJ2-5 NA TRBV2 TGTGCCAGCAGTGAGGGCCCAGCAGTTCACACACCCGGGGGGGAGACCCAGTACTTC CASSEGPAVHTPGGETQYF
NA TRBJ1-1 NA TRBV25-1 TGTGCCAGCAGAGGAGGAGGGGGTATGAACACTGAAGCTTTCTTT CASRGGGGMNTEAFF
NA TRBJ2-3 NA TRBV27 TGTGCCAGCAATGGGCAGATTACTAGCACAGATACGCAGTATTTT CASNGQITSTDTQYF
NA TRBJ1-5 once TRBV10-3 TGTGCCATCAGTGCGGGCCCCACGTACGGCAATCAGCCCCAGCATTTT CAISAGPTYGNQPQHF
TRBD2 TRBJ2-1 NA TRBV2 TGTGCCAGCATCCTAGCGGGGAGGGAGAGCCGGCGCTACAATGAGCAGTTCTTC CASILAGRESRRYNEQFF
NA TRBJ2-7 NA TRBV2 TGTGCCAGCAGTGAGTACGGGCACGAGCAGTACTTC CASSEYGHEQYF
NA TRBJ1-5 NA TRBV4-3 TGCGCCAGCAGGGGGGGGAATCAGCCCCAGCATTTT CASRGGNQPQHF
TRBD1 TRBJ2-3 NA TRBV10-3 TGTGCCATCAGTATAACAGGGGGCCACTCAGATACGCAGTATTTT CAISITGGHSDTQYF
NA TRBJ2-7 NA TRBV4-2 TGTGCCAGCAGCCACCCGGCGGGCCTGAGCTCCTACGAGCAGTACTTC CASSHPAGLSSYEQYF
NA TRBJ1-3 NA TRBV19 TGTGCCAGTTCGGAGTCTTACGAGGGAACTGGAAACACCATATATTTT CASSESYEGTGNTIYF
TRBD1 TRBJ1-2 NA TRBV5-1 TGCGCCAGCAGCATAACTGGGACAGGGAGGGACTATGGCTACACCTTC CASSITGTGRDYGYTF
NA TRBJ2-3 NA TRBV27 TGTGCCAGCAGTTTAGGACCAGATACGCAGTATTTT CASSLGPDTQYF
NA TRBJ2-1 NA TRBV13 TGTGCCACCCACGGCCCGGACGCCTACAATGAGCAGTTCTTC CATHGPDAYNEQFF
TRBD1 TRBJ2-7 once TRBV6-1 TGTGCCAGCAGTGAAGGGGGACAGAGATCCTACGAGCAGTACTTC CASSEGGQRSYEQYF
TRBD1 TRBJ2-2 NA TRBV13 TGTGCCAGCAGCCGAGGACAGGGCTTAAACACCGGGGAGCTGTTTTTT CASSRGQGLNTGELFF
NA TRBJ2-1 NA TRBV28 TGTGCCAGCAGTTTCCGAGGGAACAATGAGCAGTTCTTC CASSFRGNNEQFF
TRBD1 TRBJ1-2 few TRBV5-1 TGCGCCAGCAGCTCGACAGGGGGCGCGGCTGGCTACACCTTC CASSSTGGAAGYTF
NA TRBJ1-4 NA TRBV5-1 TGCGCCAGCAGCTCGAGAGCGGTTGATGAAAAACTGTTTTTT CASSSRAVDEKLFF
NA TRBJ2-7 NA TRBV25-1 TGTGCCAGCAGTGTATCCCCGGGCAGCGAGCAGTACTTC CASSVSPGSEQYF
NA TRBJ2-2 once TRBV5-4 TGTGCCAGCAGCCCGGAGACTAGTCGAACCGGGGAGCTGTTTTTT CASSPETSRTGELFF
TRBD1 TRBJ1-2 once TRBV2 TGTGCCAGCAGTCAAGACAGGGCCAACTATGGCTACACCTTC CASSQDRANYGYTF
TRBD1 TRBJ2-3 NA TRBV18 TGTGCCAGCTCACCGCCTACGACAGGGGTCTACACAGATACGCAGTATTTT CASSPPTTGVYTDTQYF
NA TRBJ1-2 few TRBV28 TGTGCCGTGGGAACCGCCTTCCTTGACAGTAATGGCTACACCTTC CAVGTAFLDSNGYTF
NA TRBJ1-1 few TRBV30 TGTGCCTGGAACACGGGTTACAACACTGAAGCTTTCTTT CAWNTGYNTEAFF
NA TRBJ2-7 NA TRBV28 TGTGCCAGCAGTAAGATTACTACCTACGAGCAGTACTTC CASSKITTYEQYF
NA TRBJ2-1 NA TRBV19 TGTGCCAGTAGTGCAGGACACACCGCCTCCTACAATGAGCAGTTCTTC CASSAGHTASYNEQFF
NA TRBJ1-5 NA TRBV7-8 TGTGCCAGCAGCGCGAAGGCCTGGGGCAATCAGCCCCAGCATTTT CASSAKAWGNQPQHF
TRBD2 TRBJ2-7 NA TRBV15 TGTGCCACCAGCCGGAGCGGGAGGGCCGGCGAGCAGTACTTC CATSRSGRAGEQYF
TRBD1 TRBJ1-2 NA TRBV6-6 TGTGCCAGCAGTACGGACAGGGCATCTAACTATGGCTACACCTTC CASSTDRASNYGYTF
NA TRBJ2-7 NA TRBV27 TGTGCCAGCAGTTTATCCTACGAGCAGTACTTC CASSLSYEQYF
NA TRBJ2-1 NA TRBV7-6 TGTGCCAGCAGCTTAGCGCAGACCCCCTTGAAGGAGCAGTTCTTC CASSLAQTPLKEQFF
NA TRBJ2-7 NA TRBV9 TGTGCCAGCAGCGATGGGACTGAAAGCTCCTACGAGCAGTACTTC CASSDGTESSYEQYF
TRBD2 TRBJ2-3 NA TRBV29-1 TGCAGCGTTGACAGGGTCGGACTAGCGGGATCAGATACGCAGTATTTT CSVDRVGLAGSDTQYF